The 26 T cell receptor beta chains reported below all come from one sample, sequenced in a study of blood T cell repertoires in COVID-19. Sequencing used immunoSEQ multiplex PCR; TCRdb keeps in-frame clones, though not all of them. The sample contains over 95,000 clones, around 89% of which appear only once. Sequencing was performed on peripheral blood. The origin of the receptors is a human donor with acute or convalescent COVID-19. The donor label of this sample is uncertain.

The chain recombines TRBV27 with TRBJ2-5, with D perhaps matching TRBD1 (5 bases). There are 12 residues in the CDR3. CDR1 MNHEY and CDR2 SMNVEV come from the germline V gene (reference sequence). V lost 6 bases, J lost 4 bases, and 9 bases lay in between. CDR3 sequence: CASSLQGETQYF. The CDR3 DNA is TGTGCCAGCAGCCTGCAGGGAGAGACCCAGTACTTC.

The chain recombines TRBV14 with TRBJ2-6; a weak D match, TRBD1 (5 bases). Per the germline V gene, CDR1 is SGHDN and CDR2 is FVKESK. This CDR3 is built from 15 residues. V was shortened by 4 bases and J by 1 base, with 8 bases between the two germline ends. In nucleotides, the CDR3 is TGTGCCAGCAGCCCTCGACAGTCTGGGGCCAACGTCCTGACTTTC. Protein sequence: CASSPRQSGANVLTF.

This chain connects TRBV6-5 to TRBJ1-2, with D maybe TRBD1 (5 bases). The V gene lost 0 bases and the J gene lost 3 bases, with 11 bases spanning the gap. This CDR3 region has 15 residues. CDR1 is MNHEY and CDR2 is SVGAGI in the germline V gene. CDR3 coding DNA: TGTGCCAGCAGTTACTCTCAGGGTAGCCACTATGGCTACACCTTC. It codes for CASSYSQGSHYGYTF.

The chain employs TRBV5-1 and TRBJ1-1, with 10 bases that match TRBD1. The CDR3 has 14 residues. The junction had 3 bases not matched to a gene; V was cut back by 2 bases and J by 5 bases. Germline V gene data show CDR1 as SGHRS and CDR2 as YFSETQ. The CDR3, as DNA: TGCGCCAGCAGCTTAGGGACAGGGGATACTGAAGCTTTCTTT. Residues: CASSLGTGDTEAFF. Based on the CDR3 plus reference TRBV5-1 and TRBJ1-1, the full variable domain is KAGVTQTPRYLIKTRGQQVTLSCSPISGHRSVSWYQQTPGQGLQFLFEYFSETQRNKGNFPGRFSGRQFSNSRSEMNVSTLELGDSALYLCASSLGTGDTEAFFGQGTRLTVV.

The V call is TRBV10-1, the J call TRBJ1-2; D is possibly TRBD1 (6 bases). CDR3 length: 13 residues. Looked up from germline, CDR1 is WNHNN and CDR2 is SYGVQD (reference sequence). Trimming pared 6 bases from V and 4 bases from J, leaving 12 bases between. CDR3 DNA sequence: TGCGCCAGCAGGGCAGACAGGCCCTATGGCTACACCTTC. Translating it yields CASRADRPYGYTF.

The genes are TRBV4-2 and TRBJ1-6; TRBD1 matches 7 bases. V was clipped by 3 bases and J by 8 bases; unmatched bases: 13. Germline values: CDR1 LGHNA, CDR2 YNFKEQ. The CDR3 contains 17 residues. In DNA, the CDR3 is TGTGCCAGCAGCCATGATTCTCCGGGACAGAAGGATTCACCCCTCCACTTT. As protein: CASSHDSPGQKDSPLHF.

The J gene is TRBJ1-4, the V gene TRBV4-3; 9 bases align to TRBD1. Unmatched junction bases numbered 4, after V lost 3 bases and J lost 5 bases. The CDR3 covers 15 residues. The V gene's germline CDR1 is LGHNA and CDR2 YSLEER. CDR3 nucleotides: TGCGCCAGCAGCCATGGGGACAGGGAGAATGAAAAACTGTTTTTT. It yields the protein CASSHGDRENEKLFF.

DNA for the CDR3: TGTGCCACCAGTGATTCGGGACAGCATTATGGCTACACCTTC. Translation: CATSDSGQHYGYTF. The chain uses TRBV24-1 and TRBJ1-2; 7 nucleotides match TRBD1. This CDR3 has 14 amino acids. Looked up from germline, CDR1 is KGHDR and CDR2 is SFDVKD. V lost 2 bases, J lost 5 bases, and 4 bases stayed unmatched.

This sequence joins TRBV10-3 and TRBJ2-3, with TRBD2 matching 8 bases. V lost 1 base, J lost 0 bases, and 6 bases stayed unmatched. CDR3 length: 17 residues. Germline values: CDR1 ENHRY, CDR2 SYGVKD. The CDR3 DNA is TGTGCCATCAGTGAGTTTGCGGGGGGTTCTAGCACAGATACGCAGTATTTT. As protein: CAISEFAGGSSTDTQYF.

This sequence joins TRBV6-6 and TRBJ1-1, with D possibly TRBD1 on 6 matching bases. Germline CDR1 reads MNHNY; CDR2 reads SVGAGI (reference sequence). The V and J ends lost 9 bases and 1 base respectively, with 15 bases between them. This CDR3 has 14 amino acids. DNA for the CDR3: TGTGCCAGTACCGACAGGTGGGGGAACACTGAAGCTTTCTTT. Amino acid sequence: CASTDRWGNTEAFF.

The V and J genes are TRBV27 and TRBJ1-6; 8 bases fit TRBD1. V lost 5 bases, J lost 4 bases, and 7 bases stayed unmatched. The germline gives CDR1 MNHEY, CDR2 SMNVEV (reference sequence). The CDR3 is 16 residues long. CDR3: CASSPYRGGYNSPLHF. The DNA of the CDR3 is TGTGCCAGCAGTCCGTACAGGGGGGGTTATAATTCACCCCTCCACTTT.

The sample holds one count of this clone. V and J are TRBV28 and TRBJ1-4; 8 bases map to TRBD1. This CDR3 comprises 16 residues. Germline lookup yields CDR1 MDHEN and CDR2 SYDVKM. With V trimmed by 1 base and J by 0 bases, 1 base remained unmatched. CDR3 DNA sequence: TGTGCCAGCAGTTTATACAGGGGGGCAACTAATGAAAAACTGTTTTTT. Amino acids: CASSLYRGATNEKLFF.

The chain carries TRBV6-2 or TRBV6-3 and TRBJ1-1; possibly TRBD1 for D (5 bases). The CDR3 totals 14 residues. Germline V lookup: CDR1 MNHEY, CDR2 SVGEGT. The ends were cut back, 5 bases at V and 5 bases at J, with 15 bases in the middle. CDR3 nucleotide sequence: TGTGCCAGCAGTCCATCGGGGGGTAGAACTGAAGCTTTCTTT. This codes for CASSPSGGRTEAFF.

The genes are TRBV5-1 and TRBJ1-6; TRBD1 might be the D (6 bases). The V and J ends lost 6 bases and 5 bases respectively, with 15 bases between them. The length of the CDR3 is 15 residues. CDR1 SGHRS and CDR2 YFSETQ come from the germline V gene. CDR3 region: CASTEQGGNNSPLHF. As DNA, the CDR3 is TGCGCCAGCACCGAACAGGGAGGGAATAATTCACCCCTCCACTTT.

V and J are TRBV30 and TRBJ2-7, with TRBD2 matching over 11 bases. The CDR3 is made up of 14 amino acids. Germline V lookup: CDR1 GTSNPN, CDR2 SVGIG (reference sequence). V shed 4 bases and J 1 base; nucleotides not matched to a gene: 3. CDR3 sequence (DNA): TGTGCCTGGAAGCTAGCGGGAGGTTCCTACGAGCAGTACTTC. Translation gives CAWKLAGGSYEQYF.

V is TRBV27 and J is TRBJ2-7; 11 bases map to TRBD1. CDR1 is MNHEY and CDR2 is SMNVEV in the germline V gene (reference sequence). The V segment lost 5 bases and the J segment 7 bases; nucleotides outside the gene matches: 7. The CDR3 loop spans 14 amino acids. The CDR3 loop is CASSLRDRGDEQYF. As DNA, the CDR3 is TGTGCCAGCAGTCTCCGGGACAGGGGGGATGAGCAGTACTTC.

The CDR3 nucleotides read TGTGCCAGCTCTAGACAGGCCGCTTTTCCCAATGAGCAGTTCTTC. This sequence encodes CASSRQAAFPNEQFF. The chain employs TRBV28 and TRBJ2-1, with D perhaps TRBD1 (6 bases). This CDR3 has 15 residues. The V and J ends lost 8 bases and 6 bases respectively, with 20 bases between them. CDR1 MDHEN and CDR2 SYDVKM come from the germline V gene.

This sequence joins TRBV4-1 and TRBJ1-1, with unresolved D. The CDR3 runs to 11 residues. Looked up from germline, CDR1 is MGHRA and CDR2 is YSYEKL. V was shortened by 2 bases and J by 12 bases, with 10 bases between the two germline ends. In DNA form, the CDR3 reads TGCGCCAGCAGCCAATCTCAGAAGACTTTCTTT. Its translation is CASSQSQKTFF.

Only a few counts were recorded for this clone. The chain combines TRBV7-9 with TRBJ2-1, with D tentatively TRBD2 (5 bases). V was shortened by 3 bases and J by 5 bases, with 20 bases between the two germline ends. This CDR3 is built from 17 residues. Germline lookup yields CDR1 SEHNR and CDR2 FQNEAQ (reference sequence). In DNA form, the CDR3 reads TGTGCCAGCAGCTTGGGGAGTAGAGCGGCCAGGAACAATGAGCAGTTCTTC. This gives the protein CASSLGSRAARNNEQFF.

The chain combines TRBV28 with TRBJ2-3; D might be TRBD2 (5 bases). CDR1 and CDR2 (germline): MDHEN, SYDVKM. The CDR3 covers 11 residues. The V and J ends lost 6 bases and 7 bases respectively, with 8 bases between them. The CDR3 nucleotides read TGTGCCAGCAGCGCGGGTTATACGCAGTATTTT. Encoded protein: CASSAGYTQYF.

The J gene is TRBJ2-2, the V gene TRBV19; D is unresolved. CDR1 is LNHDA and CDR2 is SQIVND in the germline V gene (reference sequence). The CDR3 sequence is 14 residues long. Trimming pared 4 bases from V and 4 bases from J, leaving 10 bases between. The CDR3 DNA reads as TGTGCCAGTAGTACGCAGATTGGCACCGGGGAGCTGTTTTTT. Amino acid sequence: CASSTQIGTGELFF.

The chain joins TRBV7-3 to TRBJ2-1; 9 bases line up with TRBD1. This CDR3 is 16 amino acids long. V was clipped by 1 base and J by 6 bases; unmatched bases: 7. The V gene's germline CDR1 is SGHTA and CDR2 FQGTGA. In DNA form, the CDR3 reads TGTGCCAGCAGCTTAAACCCAGGACAGGGGCTCAATGAGCAGTTCTTC. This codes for CASSLNPGQGLNEQFF.

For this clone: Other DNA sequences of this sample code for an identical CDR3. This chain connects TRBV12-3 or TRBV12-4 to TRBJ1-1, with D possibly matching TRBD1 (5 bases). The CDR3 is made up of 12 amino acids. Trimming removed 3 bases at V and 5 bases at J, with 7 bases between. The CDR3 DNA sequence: TGTGCCAGCAGTTTTGGGGGGACTGAAGCTTTCTTT. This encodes CASSFGGTEAFF.

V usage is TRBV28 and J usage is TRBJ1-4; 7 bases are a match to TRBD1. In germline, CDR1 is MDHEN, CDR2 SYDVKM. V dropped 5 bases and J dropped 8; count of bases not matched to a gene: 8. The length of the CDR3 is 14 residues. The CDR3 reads CASSLGGRGEKLFF. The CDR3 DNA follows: TGTGCCAGCAGTCTAGGGGGCCGGGGGGAAAAACTGTTTTTT.

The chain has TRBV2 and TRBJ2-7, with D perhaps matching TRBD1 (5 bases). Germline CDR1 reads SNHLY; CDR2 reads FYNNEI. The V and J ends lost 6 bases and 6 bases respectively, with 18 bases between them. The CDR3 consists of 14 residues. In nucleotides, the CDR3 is TGTGCCAGCAGGGGGCCCTTATATGGGTTCGAGCAGTACTTC. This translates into CASRGPLYGFEQYF.

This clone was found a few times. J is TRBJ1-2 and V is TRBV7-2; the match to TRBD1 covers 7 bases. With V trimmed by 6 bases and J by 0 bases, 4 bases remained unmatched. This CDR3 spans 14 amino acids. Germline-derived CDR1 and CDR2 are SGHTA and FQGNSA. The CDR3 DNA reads TGTGCCAGCAGTAGACAGGGTTCTAACTATGGCTACACCTTC. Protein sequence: CASSRQGSNYGYTF. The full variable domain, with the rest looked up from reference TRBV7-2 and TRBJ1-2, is GAGVSQSPSNKVTEKGKDVELRCDPISGHTALYWYRQSLGQGLEFLIYFQGNSAPDKSGLPSDRFSAERTGGSVSTLTIQRTQQEDSAVYLCASSRQGSNYGYTFGSGTRLTVV.